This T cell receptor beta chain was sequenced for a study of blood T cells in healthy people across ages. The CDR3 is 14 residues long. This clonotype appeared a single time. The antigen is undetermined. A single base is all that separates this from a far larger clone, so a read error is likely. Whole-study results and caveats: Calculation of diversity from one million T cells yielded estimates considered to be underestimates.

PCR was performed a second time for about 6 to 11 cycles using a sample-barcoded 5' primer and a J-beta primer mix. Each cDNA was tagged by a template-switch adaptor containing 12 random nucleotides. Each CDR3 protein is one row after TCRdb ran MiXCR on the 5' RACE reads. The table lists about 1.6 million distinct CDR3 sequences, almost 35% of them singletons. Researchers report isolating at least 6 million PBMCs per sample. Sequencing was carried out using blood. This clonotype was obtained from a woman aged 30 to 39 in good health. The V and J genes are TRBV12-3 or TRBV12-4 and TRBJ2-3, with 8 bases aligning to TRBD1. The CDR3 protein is CASRLAGGTDAQYF. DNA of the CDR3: TGTGCCAGCAGGCTGGCAGGGGGCACAGATGCGCAGTATTTT.